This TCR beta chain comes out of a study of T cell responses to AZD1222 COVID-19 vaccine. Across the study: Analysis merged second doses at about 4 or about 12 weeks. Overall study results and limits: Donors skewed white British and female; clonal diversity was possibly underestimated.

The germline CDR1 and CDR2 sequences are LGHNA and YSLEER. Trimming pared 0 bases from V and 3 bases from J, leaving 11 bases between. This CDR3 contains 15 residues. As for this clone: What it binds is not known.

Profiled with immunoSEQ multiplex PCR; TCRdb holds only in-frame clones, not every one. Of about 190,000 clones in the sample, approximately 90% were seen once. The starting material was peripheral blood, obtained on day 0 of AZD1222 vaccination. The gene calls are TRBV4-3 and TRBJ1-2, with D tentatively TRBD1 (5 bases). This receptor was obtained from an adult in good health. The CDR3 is CASSQEPGTYYGYTF. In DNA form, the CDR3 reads TGCGCCAGCAGCCAAGAGCCAGGGACCTACTATGGCTACACCTTC.